Below, 7 T cell receptor beta chains from the same sample are listed, as sequenced in a study of graft-versus-host responses after intestinal transplantation. Sequenced by immunoSEQ multiplex PCR; TCRdb stores in-frame clones only, minus some. The sample has over 15,000 clones; about a third are singletons. The specimen comprised alloreactive CD4+ T cells from a mixed lymphocyte reaction culture, sampled before transplantation. Sample subset: CFSE-low proliferating T cells sorted from roughly six-day pre-transplant mixed lymphocyte reaction (GvH or HvG direction). The receptors come from a human patient who was an organ donor for intestinal transplantation.

The chain employs TRBV5-4 and TRBJ2-2; no reliable D call. CDR3 length equals 14 residues. Trimming left V 4 bases short and J 7 bases short, with 14 bases between. Germline loops: CDR1 SGHNT, CDR2 YYREEE (reference sequence). The CDR3 DNA reads TGTGCCAGCAGCCTTGATCTGGGCGGCGGGGAGCTGTTTTTT. It is translated as CASSLDLGGGELFF. The full variable domain, in which reference TRBV5-4 and TRBJ2-2 provide the parts outside the CDR3, is ETGVTQSPTHLIKTRGQQVTLRCSSQSGHNTVSWYQQALGQGPQFIFQYYREEENGRGNFPPRFSGLQFPNYSSELNVNALELDDSALYLCASSLDLGGGELFFGEGSRLTVL.

The rearrangement links TRBV9 to TRBJ2-1; 12 bases are shared with TRBD2. V was pared by 5 bases and J by 5 bases, with 5 bases of the junction left unmatched. This CDR3 is 15 amino acids long. The germline V gene has CDR1 SGDLS and CDR2 YYNGEE. The CDR3 reads CASRLGLAGHNEQFF. In DNA form, the CDR3 reads TGTGCCAGCAGACTCGGACTAGCGGGGCACAATGAGCAGTTCTTC.

The rearrangement links TRBV7-2 to TRBJ2-3; no firm D call. Trimming removed 3 bases at V and 0 bases at J, with 7 bases between. The germline gives CDR1 SGHTA, CDR2 FQGNSA. The CDR3 consists of 14 residues. CDR3 in DNA: TGTGCCAGCAGCTTCAGCCAGAGCACAGATACGCAGTATTTT. Translated: CASSFSQSTDTQYF.

V and J are TRBV28 and TRBJ2-3; D uncertain. Trimming stripped 7 bases from V and 2 bases from J, with 10 bases between. In germline, CDR1 is MDHEN, CDR2 SYDVKM. The CDR3 is 13 residues long. The CDR3 is CASTVVNTDTQYF. CDR3 in DNA: TGTGCCAGCACAGTCGTTAACACAGATACGCAGTATTTT. Filled out from reference TRBV28 and TRBJ2-3, the complete variable domain reads DVKVTQSSRYLVKRTGEKVFLECVQDMDHENMFWYRQDPGLGLRLIYFSYDVKMKEKGDIPEGYSVSREKKERFSLILESASTNQTSMYLCASTVVNTDTQYFGPGTRLTVL.

The J gene is TRBJ1-1, the V gene TRBV5-5; D call uncertain. The CDR3 runs 14 residues. V lost 5 bases to trimming and J lost 1 base, with 12 bases between them. Per germline, CDR1 SGHKS and CDR2 YYEKEE (reference sequence). The CDR3 sequence: CASSQETWNTEAFF. CDR3 sequence (DNA): TGTGCCAGCAGTCAGGAGACGTGGAACACTGAAGCTTTCTTT.

The chain joins TRBV9 to TRBJ1-2; 11 bases agree with TRBD1. Germline values: CDR1 SGDLS, CDR2 YYNGEE. The CDR3 sequence is 14 residues long. The V segment lost 4 bases and the J segment 3 bases; nucleotides outside the gene matches: 2. CDR3 nucleotides: TGTGCCAGCAGCCCGGGACAGGGGGACTATGGCTACACCTTC. Translation gives CASSPGQGDYGYTF.

Only a few counts were recorded for this clone. The chain joins TRBV6-5 to TRBJ1-2, with 8 bases fitting TRBD1. CDR1 and CDR2 from the germline V gene are MNHEY and SVGAGI. The junction had 7 bases not matched to a gene; V was cut back by 6 bases and J by 1 base. There are 15 residues in the CDR3. The CDR3: CASSDRGPINYGYTF. Here the CDR3 DNA reads TGTGCCAGCAGCGACAGGGGCCCAATTAACTATGGCTACACCTTC.